This T cell receptor beta chain was captured in a study of T cells after yellow fever vaccination. This clonotype was observed a handful of times. TCRdb passed the 5' RACE reads through MiXCR, listing each CDR3 protein once. Of approximately 300,000 distinct CDR3 sequences in the sample, roughly 6.8% were seen once. The material sequenced was PBMCs, taken around 45 days after the first yellow fever vaccination. The receptor's source is a man younger than 35 who received the YFV17D yellow fever vaccine.

Here the CDR3 reads CATSRVQGANNEQFF. The CDR3 DNA sequence: TGTGCCACCAGCAGAGTTCAGGGGGCCAACAATGAGCAGTTCTTC. The rearrangement joins TRBV15 to TRBJ2-1; 8 bases map to TRBD1. Per the germline V gene, CDR1 is LNHNV and CDR2 is YYDKDF (reference sequence). The trim removed 1 base at V and 5 bases at J, leaving 4 bases unmatched. CDR3 length equals 15 residues.